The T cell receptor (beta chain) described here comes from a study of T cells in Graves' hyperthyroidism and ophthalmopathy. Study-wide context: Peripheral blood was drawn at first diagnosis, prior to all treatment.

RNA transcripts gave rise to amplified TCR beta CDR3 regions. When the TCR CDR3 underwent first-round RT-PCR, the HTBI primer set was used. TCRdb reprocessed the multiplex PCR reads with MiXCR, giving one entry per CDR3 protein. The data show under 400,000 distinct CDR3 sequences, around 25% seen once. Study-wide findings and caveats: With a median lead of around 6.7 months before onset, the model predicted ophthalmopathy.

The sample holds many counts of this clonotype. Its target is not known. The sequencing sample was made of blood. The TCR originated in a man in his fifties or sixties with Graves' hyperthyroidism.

The CDR3 loop is CASSPMFAGTENYEQYF. The CDR3, as DNA: TGTGCCAGTAGTCCAATGTTTGCCGGGACAGAAAACTACGAGCAGTACTTC. V is TRBV19 and J is TRBJ2-7, with TRBD1 identical over 7 bases. Germline V gene lookup returns CDR1 LNHDA and CDR2 SQIVND (reference sequence). The CDR3 runs 17 residues. The ends lost 5 bases at V and 3 bases at J; junction bases unmatched: 16. The complete variable domain, with remaining parts taken from reference TRBV19 and TRBJ2-7, reads DGGITQSPKYLFRKEGQNVTLSCEQNLNHDAMYWYRQDPGQGLRLIYYSQIVNDFQKGDIAEGYSVSREKKESFPLTVTSAQKNPTAFYLCASSPMFAGTENYEQYFGPGTRLTVT.